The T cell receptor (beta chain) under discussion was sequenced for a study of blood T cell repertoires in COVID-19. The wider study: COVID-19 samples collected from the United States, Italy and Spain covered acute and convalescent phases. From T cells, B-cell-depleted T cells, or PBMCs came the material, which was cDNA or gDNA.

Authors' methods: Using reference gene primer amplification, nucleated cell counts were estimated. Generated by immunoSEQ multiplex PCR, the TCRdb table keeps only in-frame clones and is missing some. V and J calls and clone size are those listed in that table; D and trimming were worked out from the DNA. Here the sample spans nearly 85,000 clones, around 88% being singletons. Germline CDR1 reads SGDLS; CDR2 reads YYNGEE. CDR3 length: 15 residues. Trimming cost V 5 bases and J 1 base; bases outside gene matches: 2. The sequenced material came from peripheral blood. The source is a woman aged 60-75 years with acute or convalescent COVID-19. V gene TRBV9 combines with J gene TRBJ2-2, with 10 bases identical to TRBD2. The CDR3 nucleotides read TGTGCCAGCAGAGAGCGGGGGGGGAACACCGGGGAGCTGTTTTTT. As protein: CASRERGGNTGELFF.